Sequencing of this T cell receptor (beta chain) was carried out in a study of cytomegalovirus exposure and HLA in healthy donors. Notes on this clone: The antigen remains undetermined.

Germline CDR1 reads LNHDA; CDR2 reads SQIVND (reference sequence). The CDR3 covers 13 residues. Trimming removed 4 bases from V and 4 bases from J, with 8 bases in between. Whole-study results and caveats: In most subjects, TCR beta sequences reportedly gave accurate predictions of HLA-A and HLA-B alleles.

A multiplex PCR was run with 60 Vbeta primers and 13 Jbeta primers. Generated by immunoSEQ multiplex PCR, the TCRdb table keeps only in-frame clones and is missing some. The table records about 98,000 clones, over 65% of them present only once. The donors (healthy individuals) were bone marrow donors. Sample: PBMCs. This rearrangement joins TRBV19 to TRBJ2-1; unclear D gene. The source of this sequence is a man aged 55 to 70 in good health and CMV-seropositive. This chain's CDR3 is CASSRTSYNEQFF. Written as DNA, the CDR3 is TGTGCCAGTAGTAGAACAAGTTACAATGAGCAGTTCTTC.